The 3 T cell receptor beta chains presented below share a single source sample, sequenced in a study of cytomegalovirus exposure and HLA in healthy donors. Amplification used 60 Vbeta primers and 13 Jbeta primers. Only in-frame clones appear in the TCRdb table, and some are missing; sequencing was by immunoSEQ multiplex PCR. The sample has about 170,000 clones, around 74% seen once. The material sequenced was PBMCs. The origin of the receptors is a female donor in good health and CMV-seronegative.

The rearrangement uses TRBV15 and TRBJ2-5; D remains ambiguous. Looked up from germline, CDR1 is LNHNV and CDR2 is YYDKDF (reference sequence). The CDR3 sequence is 19 residues long. Deletions cut 0 bases from V and 4 bases from J, with 24 bases between. CDR3 nucleotide sequence: TGTGCCACCAGCAGAGATCTTCCGACAAGTACCGATTCGCGAGAGACCCAGTACTTC. This codes for CATSRDLPTSTDSRETQYF. Using reference TRBV15 and TRBJ2-5 for the parts outside the CDR3, the full variable domain is DAMVIQNPRYQVTQFGKPVTLSCSQTLNHNVMYWYQQKSSQAPKLLFHYYDKDFNNEADTPDNFQSRRPNTSFCFLDIRSPGLGDTAMYLCATSRDLPTSTDSRETQYFGPGTRLLVL.

The chain recombines TRBV6-1 with TRBJ1-1; D uncertain. CDR1 and CDR2 (germline): MNHNS, SASEGT. Trimming left V 8 bases short and J 0 bases short, with 13 bases between. CDR3 length equals 14 residues. The CDR3 spells CASDIRELNTEAFF. The CDR3 DNA follows: TGTGCCAGCGATATCCGGGAACTGAACACTGAAGCTTTCTTT.

This chain joins TRBV30 and TRBJ2-7; 10 nucleotides match TRBD1. The V and J ends lost 2 bases and 3 bases, in that order; junction bases with no gene match: 7. CDR1 is GTSNPN and CDR2 is SVGIG in the germline V gene (reference sequence). CDR3 length: 15 residues. The CDR3 coding sequence is TGTGCCTGGAGTTTTTCGACAGGGGGCGTCTACGAGCAGTACTTC. It translates to CAWSFSTGGVYEQYF.